This is a list of T cell receptor beta chains from one sample in a study of cytotoxic CD8 clonotypes in ibrutinib-treated CLL. Libraries were prepared by immunoSEQ multiplex PCR; TCRdb keeps only in-frame clonotypes and omits some of them. The sample includes some 200,000 clones, approximately 68% of them seen just once. The sample in question was PBMCs, obtained after 24 months of ibrutinib treatment. The receptor source for this set is a human donor with chronic lymphocytic leukemia. The CDR3 runs from the conserved cysteine through the conserved F or W. D genes are given only for firm matches. Rows give clone size only sometimes, using once, few, many, or a class for an expanded clone.

size: -; length: 14; J: TRBJ1-1; D: -; V: TRBV5-8; DNA: TGTGCCAGCAGCCCCACCCCGAAGTGGGCTGAAGCTTTCTTT; CDR3: CASSPTPKWAEAFF
size: -; length: 18; J: TRBJ1-1; D: -; V: TRBV5-1; DNA: TGCGCCAGCAGCTTGGCCACCAGGGGCCGGTACGGGAACACTGAAGCTTTCTTT; CDR3: CASSLATRGRYGNTEAFF
size: -; length: 16; J: TRBJ1-3; D: -; V: TRBV7-6; DNA: TGTGCCAGCAGCTTAGTAGGCTGGGGTTCGGGAAACACCATATATTTT; CDR3: CASSLVGWGSGNTIYF
size: few; length: 16; J: TRBJ2-7; D: -; V: TRBV12-5; DNA: TGTGCTAGTGGTTGGGACCGCCCCCGGAGCTCCTACGAGCAGTACTTC; CDR3: CASGWDRPRSSYEQYF
size: -; length: 13; J: TRBJ1-2; D: -; V: TRBV25-1; DNA: TGTGCCAGCAGTAAGGGACAAGAGTATGGCTACACCTTC; CDR3: CASSKGQEYGYTF
size: -; length: 15; J: TRBJ1-5; D: -; V: TRBV6-5; DNA: TGTGCCAGCGGGGCAGGGGACTGGGGCAATCAGCCCCAGCATTTT; CDR3: CASGAGDWGNQPQHF
size: -; length: 12; J: TRBJ2-5; D: TRBD2; V: TRBV7-9; DNA: TGTGCCAGCAGCTTAAGACGGGAGGCCCAGTACTTC; CDR3: CASSLRREAQYF
size: few; length: 12; J: TRBJ1-2; D: TRBD1; V: TRBV29-1; DNA: TGCAGCGTAGGGACAGGGGGCCGTGGCTACACCTTC; CDR3: CSVGTGGRGYTF
size: -; length: 14; J: TRBJ2-7; D: -; V: TRBV4-1; DNA: TGCGCCAGCAGCCACAGACAGGACTCCTACGAGCAGTACTTC; CDR3: CASSHRQDSYEQYF
size: -; length: 14; J: TRBJ1-2; D: -; V: TRBV9; DNA: TGTGCCAGCAGCGAGGGACGGGGGAACTATGGCTACACCTTC; CDR3: CASSEGRGNYGYTF
size: once; length: 13; J: TRBJ1-5; D: -; V: TRBV6-4; DNA: TGTGCCAGCAGTTTGGAGCACAATCAGCCCCAGCATTTT; CDR3: CASSLEHNQPQHF
size: -; length: 16; J: TRBJ2-4; D: -; V: TRBV5-4; DNA: TGTGCCAGCAGCTCGAGGACGTCTACAGCCAAAAACATTCAGTACTTC; CDR3: CASSSRTSTAKNIQYF
size: -; length: 14; J: TRBJ1-4; D: TRBD1; V: TRBV5-6; DNA: TGTGCCAGCAGCTTGAAGACAGGGGATGAAAAACTGTTTTTT; CDR3: CASSLKTGDEKLFF
size: -; length: 16; J: TRBJ2-1; D: TRBD1; V: TRBV2; DNA: TGTGCCAGCAGTGGATGGGCGGGACAGGCGTACAATGAGCAGTTCTTC; CDR3: CASSGWAGQAYNEQFF
size: -; length: 12; J: TRBJ2-5; D: -; V: TRBV5-1; DNA: TGCGCCAGCAGCGGGGAAGGGACGACCCAGTACTTC; CDR3: CASSGEGTTQYF
size: -; length: 15; J: TRBJ2-5; D: -; V: TRBV15; DNA: TGTGCCACCAGCAGAGATTCAGGGTTCCAAGAGACCCAGTACTTC; CDR3: CATSRDSGFQETQYF
size: -; length: 16; J: TRBJ2-2; D: -; V: TRBV25-1; DNA: TGTGCCAGCAGTGAATCCCCAGGGAAGCGAACCGGGGAGCTGTTTTTT; CDR3: CASSESPGKRTGELFF
size: -; length: 16; J: TRBJ2-7; D: TRBD1; V: TRBV7-2; DNA: TGTGCCAGCAGCTTAGACCTTAGGACAGGGCACTACGAGCAGTACTTC; CDR3: CASSLDLRTGHYEQYF
size: few; length: 11; J: TRBJ1-5; D: TRBD1; V: TRBV28; DNA: TGTGCCAGCAGCGACAGGGAACCCCAGCATTTT; CDR3: CASSDREPQHF
size: few; length: 13; J: TRBJ2-5; D: -; V: TRBV7-2; DNA: TGTGCCAGCAGCTCCAGGGGACGGGAGACCCAGTACTTC; CDR3: CASSSRGRETQYF
size: once; length: 14; J: TRBJ2-2; D: TRBD2; V: TRBV10-3; DNA: TGTGCCATCGCCGGGACTAGCGGGACCGGGGAGCTGTTTTTT; CDR3: CAIAGTSGTGELFF
size: -; length: 14; J: TRBJ2-7; D: -; V: TRBV5-1; DNA: TGCGCCAGCGCTCCACAGACTTCTTCCTACGAGCAGTACTTC; CDR3: CASAPQTSSYEQYF
size: -; length: 13; J: TRBJ2-7; D: TRBD1; V: TRBV5-1; DNA: TGCGCCAGCAGGACAGGGGCCGTCTACGAGCAGTACTTC; CDR3: CASRTGAVYEQYF
size: -; length: 17; J: TRBJ2-1; D: TRBD1; V: TRBV4-1; DNA: TGCGCCAGCAGCCACCCTAGGGGGGACAGGGGTTCTAATGAGCAGTTCTTC; CDR3: CASSHPRGDRGSNEQFF
size: few; length: 14; J: TRBJ1-4; D: TRBD1; V: TRBV6-6; DNA: TGTGCCAGCAGTTTCAGACAGGGTGGAGAAAAACTGTTTTTT; CDR3: CASSFRQGGEKLFF
size: few; length: 14; J: TRBJ1-2; D: TRBD1; V: TRBV7-3; DNA: TGTGCCAGCAGCACGGGACAGGGGGAGAATGGCTACACCTTC; CDR3: CASSTGQGENGYTF
size: -; length: 16; J: TRBJ2-1; D: TRBD1; V: TRBV7-2; DNA: TGTGCCAGCAGCTTAGGAATTACGGGACAGGGGAATGAGCAGTTCTTC; CDR3: CASSLGITGQGNEQFF
size: few; length: 13; J: TRBJ1-1; D: -; V: TRBV18; DNA: TGTGCCAGCTCACTTCAGGCGAACACTGAAGCTTTCTTT; CDR3: CASSLQANTEAFF
size: -; length: 16; J: TRBJ2-5; D: TRBD2; V: TRBV18; DNA: TGTGCCAGCTCACCACCTGGACTAGCGGGAGGAGAGACCCAGTACTTC; CDR3: CASSPPGLAGGETQYF
size: -; length: 14; J: TRBJ2-5; D: -; V: TRBV28; DNA: TGTGCCAGCAGTTTCGCGGGACTGGTAGAGACCCAGTACTTC; CDR3: CASSFAGLVETQYF
size: -; length: 13; J: TRBJ1-1; D: TRBD1; V: TRBV6-5; DNA: TGTGCCAGCAGTTACTCAGGGACAGGGGAAGCTTTCTTT; CDR3: CASSYSGTGEAFF
size: -; length: 16; J: TRBJ2-1; D: TRBD2; V: TRBV10-3; DNA: TGTGCCATCAGTGCTGGGACTAGCGGAGTCTACAATGAGCAGTTCTTC; CDR3: CAISAGTSGVYNEQFF
size: -; length: 13; J: TRBJ1-2; D: -; V: TRBV28; DNA: TGTGCCAGCAGGATCAGGGGAAACTATGGCTACACCTTC; CDR3: CASRIRGNYGYTF
size: -; length: 15; J: TRBJ2-3; D: -; V: TRBV5-1; DNA: TGCGCCAGCAGCCCAGACCCGCGGGCCCCAGATACGCAGTATTTT; CDR3: CASSPDPRAPDTQYF
size: -; length: 15; J: TRBJ2-7; D: TRBD2; V: TRBV28; DNA: TGTGCCACCGAAATCAATAGCGGGAAAGACTACGAGCAGTACTTC; CDR3: CATEINSGKDYEQYF
size: few; length: 14; J: TRBJ1-4; D: -; V: TRBV4-2; DNA: TGTGCCAGCAGCCAAGGGACCCGGAGTGAAAAACTGTTTTTT; CDR3: CASSQGTRSEKLFF
size: -; length: 14; J: TRBJ2-7; D: TRBD1; V: TRBV28; DNA: TGTGCCAGCACCTCCGGGACAGGGGGCCACGAGCAGTACTTC; CDR3: CASTSGTGGHEQYF
size: -; length: 16; J: TRBJ2-1; D: -; V: TRBV9; DNA: TGTGCCAGCAGCGTAAGGGGGGACAGAGCCTACAATGAGCAGTTCTTC; CDR3: CASSVRGDRAYNEQFF
size: once; length: 14; J: TRBJ2-3; D: TRBD2; V: TRBV4-3; DNA: TGCGCCAGCAGCCAAGATCTTCGGGGACTAACGGCGGATTTT; CDR3: CASSQDLRGLTADF
size: -; length: 12; J: TRBJ2-5; D: -; V: TRBV29-1; DNA: TGCAGCGTTAAGGAGGCTGGGGAGACCCAGTACTTC; CDR3: CSVKEAGETQYF
size: -; length: 15; J: TRBJ2-5; D: TRBD2; V: TRBV5-5; DNA: TGTGCCAGCAGCTTCTCTAGCGGAATACCAGAGACCCAGTACTTC; CDR3: CASSFSSGIPETQYF
size: few; length: 12; J: TRBJ1-4; D: -; V: TRBV4-3; DNA: TGCGCCAGCAGCCAAGGTTCTGAAAAACTGTTTTTT; CDR3: CASSQGSEKLFF
size: few; length: 15; J: TRBJ1-2; D: TRBD1; V: TRBV14; DNA: TGTGCCAGCAGCCACTACGGACAGGGAAACTATGGCTACACCTTC; CDR3: CASSHYGQGNYGYTF
size: few; length: 15; J: TRBJ2-7; D: TRBD1; V: TRBV28; DNA: TGTGCCAGCAGCTTGACAGGGGGAGCTTCCTACGAGCAGTACTTC; CDR3: CASSLTGGASYEQYF
size: -; length: 17; J: TRBJ2-3; D: -; V: TRBV5-6; DNA: TGTGCCAGCAGCCAGACCCCAGGGAGATCTAGCACAGATACGCAGTATTTT; CDR3: CASSQTPGRSSTDTQYF
size: -; length: 14; J: TRBJ2-2; D: -; V: TRBV30; DNA: TGTGCCTGGGGGGACGACTGGGTCACCCGGGAGCTGTTTTTT; CDR3: CAWGDDWVTRELFF
size: few; length: 18; J: TRBJ1-4; D: TRBD1; V: TRBV4-2; DNA: TGTGCCAGCAGCCAAGCGACAGGGGGCAGAACAACTAATGAAAAACTGTTTTTT; CDR3: CASSQATGGRTTNEKLFF
size: -; length: 17; J: TRBJ2-7; D: -; V: TRBV7-9; DNA: TGTGCCAGCAGCTTAGCCCCGGGACTGAGGATTACCTACGAGCAGTACTTC; CDR3: CASSLAPGLRITYEQYF
size: -; length: 17; J: TRBJ2-7; D: TRBD2; V: TRBV5-6; DNA: TGTGCCAGCAGCTCTCCGGGACTAGCGGGATTATCCTACGAGCAGTACTTC; CDR3: CASSSPGLAGLSYEQYF
size: -; length: 14; J: TRBJ2-7; D: -; V: TRBV5-6; DNA: TGTGCCAGCAGCTTGGCGCTAGCTTACAACGAGCAGTACTTC; CDR3: CASSLALAYNEQYF